The subject of this entry is one T cell receptor (beta chain). Seattle-derived patients entered the study during active infection and were followed longitudinally. This sample is drawn from a study of blood T cell repertoires in COVID-19. As for the study in general: Specimens from acute and convalescent COVID-19 originated in the United States, Italy and Spain. PBMCs, B-cell-depleted T cells, or T cells provided the cDNA or gDNA that made up the material.

In the authors' methods: Nucleated cell number was recorded as an estimate derived from reference gene primer amplification. The method was immunoSEQ multiplex PCR; TCRdb's version includes in-frame clones alone and lacks a portion of them. For V, J and clone size, that table is used; D and trimming come from the DNA. Here the sample spans hundreds of thousands of clones, about 88% being singletons. CDR1 is LGHNA and CDR2 is YSLEER in the germline V gene. Germline trimming cut 5 bases from V and 7 bases from J; bases unmatched to any gene: 7. This CDR3 is 13 amino acids long. The TCR originated in a woman between 65 and 79 years old with COVID-19, enrolled during active disease. This chain connects TRBV4-3 to TRBJ1-2; TRBD1 matches at 7 bases. Source material: peripheral blood. CDR3 amino acids: CASSSTGEGGYTF. CDR3 sequence (DNA): TGCGCCAGCAGCTCCACAGGGGAAGGTGGCTACACCTTC.